This TCR beta chain was obtained from a study of cytomegalovirus exposure and HLA in healthy donors. Study conclusions and caveats: Exclusion as indistinguishable affected some V segments, including TRBV6-2 and TRBV6-3.

With respect to this clone: Its antigen is still unknown.

It was with 60 Vbeta and 13 Jbeta primers that the PCR ran. Libraries were prepared by immunoSEQ multiplex PCR; TCRdb keeps only in-frame clonotypes and omits some of them. The data contain 75,000 to 100,000 clones, roughly 79% of them singletons. Germline V gene lookup returns CDR1 SGHTA and CDR2 FQGNSA. The CDR3 runs to 15 residues. After removal of 11 bases from V and 0 bases from J, the junction contained 7 bases not matched to a gene. The V gene is TRBV7-2, the J gene TRBJ2-4, with 10 positions matching TRBD2. The sequenced material came from PBMCs. The TCR sequence derives from a woman in her 70s in good health and CMV-seropositive. The CDR3 DNA reads TGTGCCTACGTGCTAGCGGGGGCAGCCAAAAACATTCAGTACTTC. This codes for CAYVLAGAAKNIQYF. The complete variable domain, with remaining parts taken from reference TRBV7-2 and TRBJ2-4, reads GAGVSQSPSNKVTEKGKDVELRCDPISGHTALYWYRQSLGQGLEFLIYFQGNSAPDKSGLPSDRFSAERTGGSVSTLTIQRTQQEDSAVYLCAYVLAGAAKNIQYFGAGTRLSVL.